These T cell receptor beta chains were read from a single sample in a study of CD4 T cells in relation to SARS-CoV-2 and coronaviruses. The repertoire was sequenced with immunoSEQ multiplex PCR; TCRdb's copy has only in-frame clones and lacks some. The table includes 15,000 or so clones, roughly 87% detected once. The antigens these receptors bind are not known. The sample comprised CD4+ T cells from PBMCs, cultured in vitro. The receptors originated from a human donor in good health. The conserved cysteine and the conserved F or W are not part of the CDR3 here. A D gene is named only where the DNA matches it firmly.

D	V	J	CDR3
-	TRBV30	TRBJ2-3	AWSPSSGVWDTQY
-	TRBV12-3/TRBV12-4	TRBJ2-3	ASRDGSDTQY
TRBD2	TRBV3-1/TRBV3-2	TRBJ2-7	ASSPPAGGPRDEQY
-	TRBV2	TRBJ2-7	ASKGGDFSYEQY
TRBD1	TRBV7-2	TRBJ2-7	ASRRDRAYEQY
-	TRBV19	TRBJ1-2	ASREQGGYGYT
TRBD1	TRBV7-3	TRBJ2-1	ASSLLVWQGANRNEQF
-	TRBV21-1	TRBJ2-5	ASSYKTSGVEETQY
-	TRBV7-3	TRBJ2-2	ASSFQRTGELF
-	TRBV30	TRBJ1-4	AWSEGDYEKLF
-	TRBV11-2	TRBJ2-3	ASSQRLGGTDTQY
-	TRBV11-2	TRBJ2-7	ASSLQGSVLLYEQY
-	TRBV20-1	TRBJ2-3	SASYRGSTDTQY
TRBD1	TRBV24-1	TRBJ1-1	ATSDFTGVEAF
-	TRBV5-1	TRBJ2-3	ASSLGQADTDTQY
-	TRBV7-8	TRBJ2-7	ASSLGVGPLYEQY
-	TRBV7-9	TRBJ1-5	ASSIRGTNQPQH
-	TRBV5-5	TRBJ1-1	ASSPWTENTEAF
-	TRBV7-9	TRBJ2-3	ASSLPLGATDTQY
-	TRBV7-9	TRBJ2-1	ASSGRTDEQF
TRBD2	TRBV7-2	TRBJ2-4	ASSFGGGAGSKNIQY
TRBD2	TRBV7-2	TRBJ2-5	ASSLSASGSGTQY
-	TRBV7-8	TRBJ2-7	ASIKTSSVLGEQY
-	TRBV28	TRBJ1-2	ASSAETRGYT
-	TRBV5-1	TRBJ2-1	ASSTGTYNEQF
TRBD1	TRBV7-9	TRBJ1-4	ASSPGGMNEKLF
-	TRBV6-5	TRBJ2-6	ASSFMGPGANVLT
-	TRBV30	TRBJ1-1	AWSVGLGDTEAF
-	TRBV11-2	TRBJ2-7	ASSVGGEQY
-	TRBV27	TRBJ1-6	ASTLQYNSPLH
TRBD1	TRBV27	TRBJ1-4	ASSSYFGTVNEKLF
TRBD1	TRBV5-4	TRBJ1-2	ASSLAGTGGYGYT
TRBD1	TRBV28	TRBJ1-6	ASRLGQVESPLH
-	TRBV5-4	TRBJ2-7	ASSLAQIGQLLWEQY
-	TRBV9	TRBJ1-2	ASSVGGRSSLYGYT
-	TRBV19	TRBJ1-4	ASSTSPRTNEKLF
-	TRBV27	TRBJ1-2	ASSFRGNYGYT
-	TRBV9	TRBJ1-4	ASSATWDNEKLF
-	TRBV19	TRBJ1-2	ASSIHGENYGYT
-	TRBV7-3	TRBJ1-1	ASSFTGQNTEAF
TRBD1	TRBV3-1/TRBV3-2	TRBJ2-2	ASSPSTGADTGELF
-	TRBV30	TRBJ1-1	AWDRRRAGTEAF
-	TRBV4-3	TRBJ2-3	ASSQDRRNRNTDTQY
-	TRBV6-5	TRBJ1-4	ASSTGGVEKLF
-	TRBV19	TRBJ1-1	ASRGALNTEAF
-	TRBV7-8	TRBJ2-7	ASSLVPRGYEQY
-	TRBV6-4	TRBJ1-1	ASRRDNRNTEAF
-	TRBV18	TRBJ1-4	ASSPVSGEPEKLF
-	TRBV6-2/TRBV6-3	TRBJ1-1	ASSYTVAGRKAEAF
-	TRBV5-8	TRBJ2-7	ASSLEIGAVNEQY
TRBD1	TRBV4-2	TRBJ1-4	ASSQAAHRGGVNEKLF